These 3 T cell receptor beta chains share one sample of origin, sequenced in a study of blood T cell repertoires in COVID-19. Clones were sequenced by immunoSEQ multiplex PCR, and TCRdb holds only the in-frame ones, with some missing. The table includes more than 200,000 clones, around 88% detected once. The source material was peripheral blood. These receptors all come from a man under 40 with active or convalescent COVID-19.

This sequence joins TRBV19 and TRBJ1-3; 7 bases agree with TRBD1. Germline CDR1 and CDR2: LNHDA and SQIVND (reference sequence). The CDR3 spans 15 residues. V was pared by 5 bases and J by 0 bases, with 4 bases of the junction left unmatched. The CDR3, as DNA: TGTGCCAGTAGTTTTGGGACAGACTCTGGAAACACCATATATTTT. Protein sequence: CASSFGTDSGNTIYF. The entire variable domain, with the rest obtained from reference TRBV19 and TRBJ1-3, is as follows: DGGITQSPKYLFRKEGQNVTLSCEQNLNHDAMYWYRQDPGQGLRLIYYSQIVNDFQKGDIAEGYSVSREKKESFPLTVTSAQKNPTAFYLCASSFGTDSGNTIYFGEGSWLTVV.

The chain couples TRBV9 to TRBJ1-3; no clear D. CDR1 is SGDLS, CDR2 YYNGEE, per germline. The CDR3 is 15 amino acids. Trimming took 1 base from V and 0 from J, leaving 8 bases between them. The DNA for the CDR3 is TGTGCCAGCAGCGTAAACCTAAACTCTGGAAACACCATATATTTT. Translating it yields CASSVNLNSGNTIYF.

The chain joins TRBV3-1 (or the pseudogene TRBV3-2) to TRBJ2-3; the D gene is possibly TRBD2 (5 bases). This CDR3 has 14 residues. V dropped 3 bases and J dropped 8 bases, with 15 bases sitting between them. Germline assignment: CDR1 LGHDT and CDR2 YNNKEL (reference sequence). CDR3 sequence reads: CASSHAREQLTQYF. In nucleotides, the CDR3 is TGTGCCAGCAGCCATGCCCGGGAACAGCTTACGCAGTATTTT.